A selection of T cell receptor beta chains follows, all from one sample in a study of control samples from healthy donors and cancer patients. The protocol was immunoSEQ multiplex PCR, while the TCRdb copy is restricted to in-frame clones and leaves out a portion. The table has tens of thousands of clones, 70% to 90% seen once; the top ten hold 2% to 2.5%. Sample: PBMCs. These receptors came from a woman aged 45 to 65 with head and neck cancer. Each CDR3 is given with its conserved first and last residue. A D gene is named only where the DNA matches it firmly. Clone size is stated in some rows and not others, as once, few, many or a class when expanded.

abundance	j_gene	v_gene	d_gene	CDR3aa	CDR3nt
-	TRBJ1-1	TRBV2	-	CASSRRDTEAFF	TGTGCCAGCAGTCGACGGGACACTGAAGCTTTCTTT
once	TRBJ1-2	TRBV7-2	-	CASSLNGYGYTF	TGTGCCAGCAGCTTAAACGGCTATGGCTACACCTTC
-	TRBJ1-4	TRBV10-3	-	CAISESISGSPWNEKLFF	TGTGCCATCAGTGAGTCGATTTCTGGGAGCCCGTGGAATGAAAAACTGTTTTTT
once	TRBJ2-1	TRBV28	-	CASSFTAGRHNEQFF	TGTGCCAGCAGTTTCACGGCAGGGAGACACAATGAGCAGTTCTTC
-	TRBJ2-5	TRBV28	TRBD1	CASSPGQGLGQETQYF	TGTGCCAGCTCGCCGGGACAGGGGTTGGGGCAAGAGACCCAGTACTTC
-	TRBJ2-7	TRBV19	-	CASSSGTPYEQYF	TGTGCCAGTAGTTCCGGGACTCCCTACGAGCAGTACTTC
-	TRBJ1-2	TRBV4-2	-	CASSQEVRDGYGYTF	TGTGCCAGCAGCCAAGAGGTCCGGGATGGCTATGGCTACACCTTC
-	TRBJ1-2	TRBV19	-	CASSISVYGYTF	TGTGCCAGTAGTATAAGCGTCTATGGCTACACCTTC
few	TRBJ1-5	TRBV6-5	TRBD1	CASSLDREIEPQHF	TGTGCCAGCAGTCTCGACAGGGAAATTGAGCCCCAGCATTTT
-	TRBJ2-1	TRBV19	-	CASSPTGGRYNEQFF	TGTGCCAGTAGCCCGACGGGTGGGCGATACAATGAGCAGTTCTTC
-	TRBJ1-1	TRBV7-8	-	CASSWAGTNTEAFF	TGTGCCAGCAGCTGGGCGGGGACCAACACTGAAGCTTTCTTT
once	TRBJ1-5	TRBV27	TRBD1	CASGGLGQTNQPQHF	TGTGCCAGCGGGGGCTTGGGACAGACTAATCAGCCCCAGCATTTT
-	TRBJ2-7	TRBV5-1	TRBD1	CASSLGRGQLGPYEQYF	TGCGCCAGCAGCTTGGGCAGGGGGCAACTAGGGCCCTACGAGCAGTACTTC
few	TRBJ1-1	TRBV28	-	CASRSSVDWAFF	TGTGCCAGCAGATCTAGTGTTGATTGGGCTTTCTTT
-	TRBJ2-5	TRBV5-6	-	CASSLIGTGETQYF	TGTGCCAGCAGCTTGATTGGAACCGGGGAGACCCAGTACTTC
once	TRBJ2-1	TRBV27	TRBD1	CASSSGTEAYNEQFF	TGTGCCAGCAGTTCCGGGACAGAAGCCTACAATGAGCAGTTCTTC
-	TRBJ2-5	TRBV3-1/TRBV3-2	TRBD2	CASSQSGGQETQYF	TGTGCCAGCAGCCAAAGCGGGGGCCAAGAGACCCAGTACTTC
-	TRBJ1-4	TRBV28	TRBD1	CASSRGQEFNEKLFF	TGTGCCAGCAGCCGCGGACAGGAATTTAATGAAAAACTGTTTTTT
-	TRBJ1-3	TRBV30	-	CAWSGGRVSGNTIYF	TGTGCCTGGAGTGGGGGCAGGGTCTCTGGAAACACCATATATTTT
-	TRBJ1-5	TRBV19	TRBD1	CASSRRTGGGNQPQHF	TGTGCCAGTAGTCGACGGACAGGGGGAGGCAATCAGCCCCAGCATTTT
-	TRBJ2-4	TRBV19	-	CASSGWPDGAKNIQYF	TGTGCCAGTAGTGGGTGGCCCGACGGGGCCAAAAACATTCAGTACTTC
-	TRBJ2-7	TRBV30	TRBD2	CAWAPGTSGYEQYF	TGTGCCTGGGCTCCCGGGACTAGCGGCTACGAGCAGTACTTC
-	TRBJ1-1	TRBV7-9	-	CASSLEGPNTEAFF	TGTGCCAGCAGCTTAGAAGGACCCAACACTGAAGCTTTCTTT
-	TRBJ2-6	TRBV5-1	TRBD1	CASSQLPGTASSGANVLTF	TGCGCCAGCAGCCAACTACCAGGGACAGCTTCCTCTGGGGCCAACGTCCTGACTTTC
-	TRBJ2-1	TRBV5-1	TRBD1	CASRTGVSYNEQFF	TGCGCCAGCAGGACAGGGGTCTCCTACAATGAGCAGTTCTTC
-	TRBJ2-1	TRBV10-3	TRBD1	CAISEPTGTGVDEQFF	TGTGCCATCAGTGAGCCAACCGGGACAGGGGTCGATGAGCAGTTCTTC